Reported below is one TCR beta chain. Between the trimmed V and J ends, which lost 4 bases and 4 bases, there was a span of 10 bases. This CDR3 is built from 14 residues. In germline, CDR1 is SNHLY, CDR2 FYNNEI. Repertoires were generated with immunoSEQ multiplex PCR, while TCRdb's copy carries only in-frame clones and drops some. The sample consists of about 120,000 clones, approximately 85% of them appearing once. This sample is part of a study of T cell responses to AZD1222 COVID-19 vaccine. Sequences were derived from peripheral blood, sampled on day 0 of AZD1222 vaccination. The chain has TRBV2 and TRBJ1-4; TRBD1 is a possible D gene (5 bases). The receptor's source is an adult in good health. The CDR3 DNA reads TGTGCCAGCAGTGCGGGACTCATTAATGAAAAACTGTTTTTT. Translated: CASSAGLINEKLFF. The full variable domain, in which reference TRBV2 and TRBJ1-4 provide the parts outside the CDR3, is EPEVTQTPSHQVTQMGQEVILRCVPISNHLYFYWYRQILGQKVEFLVSFYNNEISEKSEIFDDQFSVERPDGSNFTLKIRSTKLEDSAMYFCASSAGLINEKLFFGSGTQLSVL.